This T cell receptor beta chain emerged from a study of breast tumors, draining lymph nodes, adjacent tissues. TCRdb called the multiplex PCR reads again in MiXCR, with one record for every CDR3 protein. The table lists about 150,000 distinct CDR3 sequences, about 30% of them singletons. The CDR3 contains 12 residues. Trimming took off 6 bases at V and 5 bases at J, with 10 bases between the two ends. Germline V gene lookup returns CDR1 MDHEN and CDR2 SYDVKM. The lymph nodes were axillary draining lymph nodes from breast cancer patients. This clonotype was seen more than once but under ten times. Its antigen is not identified. The study, taken as a whole, reports: Compared with lymph nodes, tumors were less diverse; compared with nontumor tissue, more.

The source is a female donor with breast cancer. Some clones in this sample may be carry-over from other donors' samples. This chain joins TRBV28 and TRBJ1-2; perhaps TRBD1 as D (5 bases). The sequenced material came from axillary lymph node tissue. CDR3 DNA: TGTGCCAGCAGGAGGAAGGGGTATGGCTACACCTTC. Translation gives CASRRKGYGYTF.